This TCR beta chain was observed in a study of blood T cells in healthy people across ages. Per germline, CDR1 MNHEY and CDR2 SVGAGI. Deletions cut 2 bases from V and 11 bases from J, with 21 bases between. CDR3 length: 15 amino acids. Combining a sample-barcoded 5' primer with a J-beta primer mix, a second PCR ran for roughly 6 to 12 cycles. Each CDR3 protein is one row after TCRdb ran MiXCR on the 5' RACE reads. Of approximately 1,100,000 distinct CDR3 sequences in the sample, 40% to 45% were seen once. Specimen: blood. The V gene is TRBV6-5, the J gene TRBJ2-5; D might be TRBD1 (6 bases). The TCR comes from a woman in her sixties in good health. CDR3 sequence: CASSYVRGLYNEQYF. CDR3 nucleotide sequence: TGTGCCAGCAGTTACGTGAGGGGGTTATACAATGAGCAGTACTTC.